Shown below are 16 T cell receptor beta chains from a single sample sequenced in a study of OX40 agonist ivuxolimab in advanced cancers. Only in-frame clones appear in the TCRdb table, and some are missing; sequencing was by immunoSEQ multiplex PCR. The sample has tens of thousands of clones, 86% seen once. The sample consisted of CD4+ or CD8+ T cells sorted from blood, taken in a trial of the OX40 agonist ivuxolimab. Receptors were obtained from an adult with an advanced solid tumor such as melanoma, head and neck, liver or kidney cancer.

CDR3 nucleotide sequence: TGTGCCAGCAGCTTGGAAACAGATGGAGTAGCCTCCTACGAGCAGTACTTC. This gives the protein CASSLETDGVASYEQYF. This sequence joins TRBV5-5 and TRBJ2-7; D is uncertain. This CDR3 spans 17 amino acids. Trimming shortened V by 0 bases and J by 0 bases, and 16 bases separated the two germline ends. The germline CDR1 and CDR2 sequences are SGHKS and YYEKEE (reference sequence).

In its sample, this clone was seen a few times. The J gene is TRBJ1-2, the V gene TRBV6-5; unclear D gene. The CDR3 is made up of 13 amino acids. Germline CDR1 and CDR2: MNHEY and SVGAGI. V lost 5 bases and J lost 6, with 13 bases in between. CDR3 in amino acids: CASSPTLSDGYTF. In DNA, the CDR3 is TGTGCCAGCAGTCCGACTTTGAGCGATGGCTACACCTTC.

The J gene is TRBJ2-7, the V gene TRBV28, with 9 bases identical to TRBD2. Germline V gene data show CDR1 as MDHEN and CDR2 as SYDVKM. The CDR3 runs to 15 residues. Trimming took 5 bases from V and 5 from J; bases not matched to a gene: 10. The CDR3 DNA reads TGTGCCAGCAGTCTCGGACTTCGACTAGCGGACGAGCAGTACGTC. Protein sequence: CASSLGLRLADEQYV.

The chain joins TRBV5-1 to TRBJ2-2; D gene ambiguous. V was cut by 3 bases and J by 1 base, with 13 bases left in between. Germline V gene data show CDR1 as SGHRS and CDR2 as YFSETQ. This CDR3 contains 16 residues. CDR3 residues: CASSSGRHGNTGELFF. CDR3 in DNA: TGCGCCAGCAGCTCAGGACGGCACGGGAACACCGGGGAGCTGTTTTTT.

Details on this clone: One junction end disagrees with the germline gene, perhaps due to a read error. Other DNA sequences within the sample encode an identical CDR3. This chain connects TRBV2 to TRBJ1-2, with D unclear. Germline CDR1 is SNHLY and CDR2 is FYNNEI. This CDR3 spans 16 amino acids. The CDR3 coding sequence is TGTGCCAGTAGTGACGACGCGTCGGGGTATCCCTATGGCTACACCTTC. It yields the protein CASSDDASGYPYGYTF.

CDR3 loop: CASSWMGYSGNTIYF. The CDR3 coding sequence is TGTGCCAGCAGCTGGATGGGGTACTCTGGAAACACCATATATTTT. The rearrangement links TRBV5-6 to TRBJ1-3; no clear D. This CDR3 is 15 amino acids long. Trimming took 3 bases from V and 0 from J, leaving 10 bases between them. Germline loops: CDR1 SGHDT, CDR2 YYEEEE. Full variable domain (missing parts from reference TRBV5-6 and TRBJ1-3): DAGVTQSPTHLIKTRGQQVTLRCSPKSGHDTVSWYQQALGQGPQFIFQYYEEEERQRGNFPDRFSGHQFPNYSSELNVNALLLGDSALYLCASSWMGYSGNTIYFGEGSWLTVV.

V and J are TRBV19 and TRBJ1-5; TRBD1 aligns across 10 bases. The CDR3 covers 14 residues. V was clipped by 7 bases and J by 5 bases; unmatched bases: 5. CDR1 and CDR2 from the germline V gene are LNHDA and SQIVND (reference sequence). CDR3: CASTPDRGDQPQHF. The CDR3 coding sequence is TGTGCCAGTACCCCGGACAGGGGGGATCAGCCCCAGCATTTT.

V gene TRBV12-5 combines with J gene TRBJ2-6, with D uncertain. V was trimmed by 1 base and J by 5 bases, leaving 12 bases between them. Germline loops: CDR1 LGHNT, CDR2 FRNRAP. The CDR3 is 16 residues long. The CDR3 is CASGLDGDLRANVLTF. CDR3 DNA sequence: TGTGCTAGTGGTTTGGATGGGGATCTTAGGGCCAACGTCCTGACTTTC.

The chain is built from TRBV2 and TRBJ1-5; D call uncertain. Trimming removed 7 bases at V and 1 base at J, with 8 bases between. Per the germline V gene, CDR1 is SNHLY and CDR2 is FYNNEI. The CDR3 is 13 amino acids. The CDR3 coding sequence is TGTGCCAGCATGAGATGGAGCAATCAGCCCCAGCATTTT. It yields the protein CASMRWSNQPQHF.

The CDR3 reads CASSPGGGGSLVDTQYF. In DNA, the CDR3 is TGTGCCAGCAGCCCAGGGGGCGGGGGGTCCTTGGTAGATACGCAGTATTTT. The chain uses TRBV9 and TRBJ2-3; the D gene could be TRBD1 or TRBD2 (8 bases each). The CDR3 has 17 residues. The germline V and J ends were trimmed by 4 bases and 5 bases, with 23 bases remaining between them. Germline V CDR1 and CDR2: SGDLS, YYNGEE.

This sequence joins TRBV7-2 and TRBJ1-2; 9 bases are a match to TRBD1. Germline V gene lookup returns CDR1 SGHTA and CDR2 FQGNSA. J lost 8 bases, V lost 1 base, and 5 bases had no gene match. The CDR3 extends over 14 amino acids. CDR3 residues: CASSLVQGAKGYTF. The CDR3 region has the DNA TGTGCCAGCAGCTTAGTACAGGGGGCGAAGGGCTACACCTTC.

This rearrangement joins TRBV2 to TRBJ2-1; possibly TRBD1 or TRBD2 for D (5 bases each). The CDR3 is 13 residues long. V dropped 4 bases and J dropped 10 bases, with 14 bases sitting between them. Per the germline V gene, CDR1 is SNHLY and CDR2 is FYNNEI. The CDR3 nucleotides read TGTGCCAGCAGTGTTGTCAGGGACCTCGAGCAGTTCTTC. Its translation is CASSVVRDLEQFF.

This clone was seen a single time. The chain employs TRBV7-3 and TRBJ1-1, with D unclear. This CDR3 spans 14 amino acids. Germline values: CDR1 SGHTA, CDR2 FQGTGA. V was pared by 0 bases and J by 4 bases, with 9 bases between. In DNA, the CDR3 is TGTGCCAGCAGCTTAACGGTCGCCAGCACTGAAGCTTTCTTT. Translated: CASSLTVASTEAFF.

This chain connects TRBV4-1 to TRBJ2-7, with 9 bases matching TRBD1. Germline V CDR1 and CDR2: MGHRA, YSYEKL. The J segment lost 6 bases and the V segment lost 1 base, leaving 7 bases of the junction unmatched. CDR3 length: 15 residues. The CDR3 region is CASSQVQGAGVEQYV. CDR3 bases: TGCGCCAGCAGCCAAGTACAGGGGGCCGGGGTCGAGCAGTACGTC.

A few counts support this clone. The chain carries TRBV5-1 and TRBJ2-2, with TRBD1 matching over 8 bases. The CDR3 contains 13 residues. Germline values: CDR1 SGHRS, CDR2 YFSETQ. The V and J ends lost 10 bases and 3 bases, in that order; junction bases with no gene match: 5. The CDR3 loop is CAGTDRDTGELFF. Here the CDR3 DNA reads TGCGCCGGAACGGACAGGGACACCGGGGAGCTGTTTTTT.

In its sample, this clone was seen a few times. The V gene is TRBV2, the J gene TRBJ1-2, with 8 bases aligning to TRBD1. The length of the CDR3 is 13 residues. V was clipped by 7 bases and J by 4 bases; unmatched bases: 5. Germline values: CDR1 SNHLY, CDR2 FYNNEI. CDR3 protein: CASTQTGAYGYTF. CDR3 in DNA: TGTGCCAGCACCCAGACAGGGGCCTATGGCTACACCTTC.